Reported below is one T cell receptor beta chain. The CDR3 extends over 12 amino acids. The V gene's germline CDR1 is LNHDA and CDR2 SQIVND (reference sequence). V gave up 4 bases and J gave up 9 bases; unmatched junction bases: 2. The sample comes from a study of blood T cell repertoires in COVID-19. Per the original data handling: Amplification of reference gene primers provided the estimated nucleated cell counts. Assay: immunoSEQ multiplex PCR; the TCRdb copy retains only in-frame clones and omits some. That table gives V, J and clone size, and the DNA gave D and trimming. In the table there are roughly 380,000 clones, 81% of which are singletons.

The source material was peripheral blood. This TCR derives from a human donor with acute or convalescent COVID-19. The donor label of this sample is uncertain. The J gene is TRBJ2-1, the V gene TRBV19; TRBD2 aligns across 8 bases. The DNA for the CDR3 is TGTGCCAGTAGTAATAGCGGGGCTGAGCAGTTCTTC. This gives the protein CASSNSGAEQFF.